This T cell receptor beta chain originates from a study of T cell responses to AZD1222 COVID-19 vaccine. Data came from immunoSEQ multiplex PCR; TCRdb stores just in-frame clones and leaves some out. This table has approximately 110,000 clones, roughly 89% appearing once. This sequence was found in an adult who received the AZD1222 COVID-19 vaccine. This specimen consisted of peripheral blood, obtained 28 days after the second AZD1222 dose.

CDR3 in DNA: TGTGCCAGCAGCTTAACTCCGGGGGAGTATGAGCAGTTCTTC. Amino acids: CASSLTPGEYEQFF. The chain uses TRBV7-3 and TRBJ2-1, with D possibly being TRBD2 (6 bases). This CDR3 comprises 14 residues. Germline CDR1 is SGHTA and CDR2 is FQGTGA. The V and J ends lost 0 bases and 8 bases respectively, with 11 bases between them.